Described below is a single T cell receptor beta chain sequence and its context. Its specificity is not known. This entry is derived from a study of cytomegalovirus exposure and HLA in healthy donors. The PCR contained 60 Vbeta and 13 Jbeta primers. The data were produced by immunoSEQ multiplex PCR, yet TCRdb's version contains in-frame clones alone and is incomplete. This table lists over 120,000 clones. V shed 6 bases and J shed 1 base, with 12 bases lying between them. This CDR3 region has 15 residues. CDR1 KGHSH and CDR2 LQKENI come from the germline V gene. Study-level results: Accounts indicate the classifier identified cytomegalovirus status with strong specificity and sensitivity. Researchers reported in a later analysis that common viral pathogens appeared linked to several top clusters. The study assumed roughly uniform donor sequencing depth for presence/absence analyses. A later examination showed that TCR association rates differed by HLA locus, with DRB1 most and HLA-C fewest.

The sequenced sample was PBMCs. The receptor was derived from a male donor in good health and CMV-seronegative. The chain joins TRBV18 to TRBJ1-4, with D possibly being TRBD1 (6 bases). CDR3 coding DNA: TGTGCCAGCTCGTCAAACAGGGTAACTAATGAAAAACTGTTTTTT. Residues: CASSSNRVTNEKLFF.